The TCR beta chain described here comes from a study of blood T cell dynamics during melanoma immunotherapy. Described time point: week 3, after first cycle of checkpoint inhibitor. Data came from immunoSEQ multiplex PCR; TCRdb stores just in-frame clones and leaves some out. The profile covers 15,000 to 20,000 clones, with 94% appearing a single time and 0.21% taken by the ten largest. Sequenced material: effector memory CD8+ T cells from blood, taken from a patient treated with checkpoint blockade. This sequence was found in a human donor with melanoma.

As DNA, the CDR3 is TGCACCAGCAGCCAAGGTTGGGATCAGCCCCAGCATTTT. It codes for CTSSQGWDQPQHF. The rearrangement joins TRBV1 to TRBJ1-5. TRBV1 is described as a pseudogene. The CDR3 is 13 residues long.